Below, 11 T cell receptor beta chains from the same sample are listed, as sequenced in a study of multiple sclerosis patients with progressive multifocal leukoencephalopathy. Time point: roughly 6 months of natalizumab therapy. TCRdb keeps only in-frame clones here, not all; method: immunoSEQ multiplex PCR. This table has some 30,000 clones, 89% appearing once. Sample: PBMCs, taken from a patient treated with natalizumab. These receptors came from a human donor with multiple sclerosis.

This clone was detected once. The chain uses TRBV9 and TRBJ2-2; D remains unclear. This CDR3 region has 14 residues. Germline V lookup: CDR1 SGDLS, CDR2 YYNGEE. V lost 3 bases and J lost 3, with 9 bases in between. CDR3: CASSEAADTGELFF. CDR3 DNA sequence: TGTGCCAGCAGCGAGGCCGCGGACACCGGGGAGCTGTTTTTT.

The chain has TRBV11-3 and TRBJ2-1; 8 bases fit TRBD2. The trim removed 0 bases at V and 9 bases at J, leaving 4 bases unmatched. The CDR3 sequence is 14 residues long. CDR1 and CDR2 (germline): SGHNT, YENEEA. CDR3 bases: TGTGCCAGCAGCTTAGAGGCGGGAGGTACTGAGCAGTTCTTC. Translating it yields CASSLEAGGTEQFF.

The gene calls are TRBV28 and TRBJ2-1, with D maybe TRBD1 (5 bases). The CDR3 is 14 amino acids. Trimming left V 3 bases short and J 7 bases short, with 13 bases between. From germline, CDR1 is MDHEN and CDR2 SYDVKM. CDR3 in amino acids: CASSFRQGRNEQFF. Written as DNA, the CDR3 is TGTGCCAGCAGTTTTCGGCAGGGAAGGAATGAGCAGTTCTTC.

The chain employs TRBV5-1 and TRBJ2-3; perhaps TRBD1 as D (6 bases). Looked up from germline, CDR1 is SGHRS and CDR2 is YFSETQ. The germline V and J ends were trimmed by 5 bases and 4 bases, with 17 bases remaining between them. The CDR3 is 15 amino acids. The chain's CDR3 is CASSEWGRSSDTQYF. CDR3 bases: TGCGCCAGCAGTGAGTGGGGGCGCAGTTCAGATACGCAGTATTTT. The complete variable domain, with remaining parts taken from reference TRBV5-1 and TRBJ2-3, reads KAGVTQTPRYLIKTRGQQVTLSCSPISGHRSVSWYQQTPGQGLQFLFEYFSETQRNKGNFPGRFSGRQFSNSRSEMNVSTLELGDSALYLCASSEWGRSSDTQYFGPGTRLTVL.

Here the CDR3 DNA reads TGTGCCAGCAGGCAGCAGGGTGAGCAGTTCTTC. Its translation: CASRQQGEQFF. The chain links TRBV27 to TRBJ2-1; D possibly corresponds to TRBD1 (5 bases). Looked up from germline, CDR1 is MNHEY and CDR2 is SMNVEV (reference sequence). Trimming shortened V by 6 bases and J by 9 bases, and 9 bases separated the two germline ends. The CDR3 spans 11 residues.

The rearrangement links TRBV7-8 to TRBJ2-7; 9 bases fit TRBD1. Germline loops: CDR1 SGHVS, CDR2 FQNEAQ. This CDR3 has 17 residues. Losses at the gene ends were 3 bases for V and 2 bases for J; bases not matched to a gene: 11. Here the CDR3 reads CASSFGSPTGGTYEQYF. The DNA for the CDR3 is TGTGCCAGCAGCTTCGGAAGCCCGACAGGGGGGACCTACGAGCAGTACTTC.

This chain joins TRBV7-2 and TRBJ2-7, with 12 bases matching TRBD2. With 1 base clipped from V and 6 bases from J, the junction kept 4 bases outside the gene matches. Germline-derived CDR1 and CDR2 are SGHTA and FQGNSA. The length of the CDR3 is 15 residues. The DNA of the CDR3 is TGTGCCAGCAGCTTAGGACTAGCGGGAGATCGCGAGCAGTACTTC. Translating it yields CASSLGLAGDREQYF.

The V gene is TRBV4-1, the J gene TRBJ1-3, with 8 bases identical to TRBD1. This CDR3 comprises 19 residues. Germline assignment: CDR1 MGHRA and CDR2 YSYEKL. V lost 3 bases to trimming and J lost 0 bases; unmatched junction nucleotides: 13. The CDR3 bases are TGCGCCAGCAGCCACCCATCCCGGGACAGGTTTTCCTCTGGAAACACCATATATTTT. Translated: CASSHPSRDRFSSGNTIYF.

In regard to this clone: Distinct nucleotide sequences in the sample also encode this CDR3. CDR3 DNA: TGTGCCAGCGGCGGGCGGGAGTCCTACGAGCAGTACTTC. The encoded protein is CASGGRESYEQYF. The rearrangement joins TRBV27 to TRBJ2-7, with 7 positions matching TRBD2. From germline, CDR1 is MNHEY and CDR2 SMNVEV (reference sequence). The CDR3 sequence is 13 residues long. The V and J ends lost 8 bases and 1 base, in that order; junction bases with no gene match: 5.

Written as DNA, the CDR3 is TGTGCCAGCAGCTTAGCTCCGACTGGAAGCTCCTACGAGCAGTACTTC. Residues: CASSLAPTGSSYEQYF. The chain is built from TRBV11-2 and TRBJ2-7; D not certain. Deletions cut 1 base from V and 0 bases from J, with 13 bases between. The germline V gene has CDR1 SGHAT and CDR2 FQNNGV. This CDR3 comprises 16 residues.

V and J are TRBV25-1 and TRBJ1-5, with D uncertain. This CDR3 is 15 amino acids long. Germline V gene lookup returns CDR1 MGHDK and CDR2 SYGVNS. Trimming took off 3 bases at V and 3 bases at J, with 12 bases between the two ends. Here the CDR3 reads CASSDARTYNQPQHF. CDR3 bases: TGTGCCAGCAGTGATGCCAGGACTTACAATCAGCCCCAGCATTTT.